One and the same sample provided the 9 T cell receptor beta chains below, sequenced in a study of cytomegalovirus exposure and HLA in healthy donors. The PCR made use of 60 Vbeta and 13 Jbeta primers. Measured with immunoSEQ multiplex PCR; TCRdb has only the in-frame clones, and not every one. In the table there are 150,000 to 200,000 clones, more than 65% of which are singletons. Material: PBMCs. Source of these receptors: a woman aged 40 to 49 in good health and CMV-seropositive.

CDR3: CATSTGQGNEQFF. CDR3 nucleotides: TGTGCCACCAGCACCGGACAGGGGAATGAGCAGTTCTTC. V is TRBV15 and J is TRBJ2-1; 9 bases are shared with TRBD1. This CDR3 is built from 13 residues. Germline loops: CDR1 LNHNV, CDR2 YYDKDF (reference sequence). The trim removed 4 bases at V and 7 bases at J, leaving 2 bases unmatched.

This chain connects TRBV6-5 to TRBJ1-1; possibly TRBD1 for D (6 bases). There are 15 residues in the CDR3. Germline values: CDR1 MNHEY, CDR2 SVGAGI. The V end was cut by 6 bases, the J end by 4 bases, with 18 bases between. Written as DNA, the CDR3 is TGTGCCAGCAGCCCCCGATTGGGGGCGATCACTGAAGCTTTCTTT. Amino acid sequence: CASSPRLGAITEAFF.

The rearrangement joins TRBV10-3 to TRBJ2-1; 10 bases map to TRBD2. The CDR3 is made up of 24 amino acids. CDR1 and CDR2 (germline): ENHRY, SYGVKD. Losses at the gene ends were 0 bases for V and 3 bases for J; bases not matched to a gene: 26. The CDR3, as DNA: TGTGCCATCAGTGAGTCAGAGTCGGGTTCCCTGGGACTAGCGCCCCGGTCGTACTACAATGAGCAGTTCTTC. It is translated as CAISESESGSLGLAPRSYYNEQFF.

This clone was seen once. The chain links TRBV28 to TRBJ2-7, with 9 bases that match TRBD1. This CDR3 comprises 16 residues. Trimming at V came to 3 bases and at J to 3 bases, leaving 9 bases not matched to a gene. Germline CDR1 is MDHEN and CDR2 is SYDVKM. CDR3 residues: CASSFGTGGDHYEQYF. The CDR3 DNA follows: TGTGCCAGCAGTTTTGGTACAGGGGGCGACCACTACGAGCAGTACTTC.

The V and J genes are TRBV7-9 and TRBJ2-3, with D possibly matching TRBD2 (7 bases). The germline V gene has CDR1 SEHNR and CDR2 FQNEAQ (reference sequence). The CDR3 loop spans 14 amino acids. V dropped 2 bases and J dropped 4 bases, with 10 bases sitting between them. CDR3 nucleotides: TGTGCCAGCAGCTTATCCGGGGGGCCAGATACGCAGTATTTT. Its translation: CASSLSGGPDTQYF.

The chain employs TRBV4-2 and TRBJ2-7, with 7 bases fitting TRBD2. Germline V CDR1 and CDR2: LGHNA, YNFKEQ. V lost 0 bases, J lost 2 bases, and 7 bases stayed unmatched. CDR3 length: 16 residues. The CDR3 DNA is TGTGCCAGCAGCCAAGAAGGGCCTAGCGGCACCTACGAGCAGTACTTC. The encoded protein is CASSQEGPSGTYEQYF.

This clone was counted once. The chain has TRBV6-1 and TRBJ2-7, with D perhaps matching TRBD1 (6 bases). Germline CDR1 reads MNHNS; CDR2 reads SASEGT. Trimming shortened V by 4 bases and J by 2 bases, and 15 bases separated the two germline ends. This CDR3 spans 15 amino acids. CDR3 DNA: TGTGCCAGCAGTGGGGGGCGGACAGATCCCTACGAGCAGTACTTC. Its protein is CASSGGRTDPYEQYF.

The chain has TRBV11-2 and TRBJ2-7; D is perhaps TRBD2 (5 bases). V gave up 5 bases and J gave up 2 bases, with 16 bases separating them. The CDR3 is 15 amino acids. Germline CDR1 and CDR2: SGHAT and FQNNGV. The CDR3 region is CASSPQTLRAYEQYF. The CDR3 DNA reads as TGTGCCAGCAGCCCCCAGACCTTGCGGGCCTACGAGCAGTACTTC. The full variable domain, in which reference TRBV11-2 and TRBJ2-7 provide the parts outside the CDR3, is EAGVAQSPRYKIIEKRQSVAFWCNPISGHATLYWYQQILGQGPKLLIQFQNNGVVDDSQLPKDRFSAERLKGVDSTLKIQPAKLEDSAVYLCASSPQTLRAYEQYFGPGTRLTVT.

This sequence joins TRBV4-1 and TRBJ1-1, with D uncertain. V was trimmed by 0 bases and J by 1 base, leaving 12 bases between them. This CDR3 spans 16 amino acids. Germline-derived CDR1 and CDR2 are MGHRA and YSYEKL. As DNA, the CDR3 is TGCGCCAGCAGCCAAGATACTGAGGAAGGGAACACTGAAGCTTTCTTT. This gives the protein CASSQDTEEGNTEAFF.